The 23 T cell receptor beta chains presented below share a single source sample, sequenced in a study of cytomegalovirus exposure and HLA in healthy donors. Clones were read by immunoSEQ multiplex PCR, and TCRdb kept only the in-frame ones, dropping some. The sample lists some 170,000 clones, about 95% occurring once. Sequences were obtained from PBMCs. The receptors originated from a woman under 30 in good health and CMV-seronegative.

This chain uses TRBV27 with TRBJ1-1, with no clear D. With 7 bases removed from V and 5 bases from J, the gap between germline ends came to 11 bases. CDR3 length: 12 amino acids. Germline CDR1 is MNHEY and CDR2 is SMNVEV (reference sequence). The CDR3, as DNA: TGTGCCAGCACCCGCGATATGACTGAAGCTTTCTTT. Translating gives CASTRDMTEAFF.

The J gene is TRBJ2-1, the V gene TRBV5-1; 8 positions match TRBD1. This CDR3 has 16 residues. The trim removed 6 bases at V and 7 bases at J, leaving 15 bases unmatched. Germline V gives CDR1 SGHRS, CDR2 YFSETQ. CDR3 DNA: TGCGCCAGCACCCCAGGATGGGCAGGGGGCTGGAATGAGCAGTTCTTC. Residues: CASTPGWAGGWNEQFF.

The gene calls are TRBV5-1 and TRBJ2-3; 14 nucleotides align to TRBD2. Germline V gives CDR1 SGHRS, CDR2 YFSETQ. CDR3 length: 16 amino acids. V trimming: 7 bases; J trimming: 1 base; junction bases outside the gene matches: 5. Written as DNA, the CDR3 is TGCGCCAGCGTTCCGGGACTAGCGGGGGGCACAGATACGCAGTATTTT. This translates into CASVPGLAGGTDTQYF.

The chain recombines TRBV7-8 with TRBJ2-7; TRBD1 might be the D (6 bases). With 3 bases removed from V and 2 bases from J, the gap between germline ends came to 14 bases. The CDR3 covers 15 residues. CDR1 SGHVS and CDR2 FQNEAQ come from the germline V gene. CDR3 DNA: TGTGCCAGCAGCTTGCTACAGGGAACGGCCTACGAGCAGTACTTC. Its translation is CASSLLQGTAYEQYF. Combining the CDR3 with reference TRBV7-8 and TRBJ2-7 gives the whole variable domain GAGVSQSPRYKVAKRGQDVALRCDPISGHVSLFWYQQALGQGPEFLTYFQNEAQLDKSGLPSDRFFAERPEGSVSTLKIQRTQQEDSAVYLCASSLLQGTAYEQYFGPGTRLTVT.

The V and J genes are TRBV7-2 and TRBJ2-3; no firm D call. Trimming took 7 bases from V and 2 from J, leaving 7 bases between them. CDR1 SGHTA and CDR2 FQGNSA come from the germline V gene. The CDR3 is 12 amino acids. This CDR3 reads CASNPYTDTQYF. The CDR3 DNA is TGTGCCAGCAACCCCTACACAGATACGCAGTATTTT. Drawing the rest from reference TRBV7-2 and TRBJ2-3, the complete variable domain is GAGVSQSPSNKVTEKGKDVELRCDPISGHTALYWYRQSLGQGLEFLIYFQGNSAPDKSGLPSDRFSAERTGGSVSTLTIQRTQQEDSAVYLCASNPYTDTQYFGPGTRLTVL.

This clone was seen once. A junction end diverges from the germline sequence, so it may reflect a read error. The V gene is TRBV6-1, the J gene TRBJ2-7; 9 bases are a match to TRBD1. Germline V lookup: CDR1 MNHNS, CDR2 SASEGT. The length of the CDR3 is 14 residues. The CDR3: CASSRDRESFEQYF. The DNA for the CDR3 is TGTGCCAGCAGCCGGGACAGGGAGTCCTTCGAGCAGTACTTC.

The chain links TRBV11-2 to TRBJ2-1; 8 bases agree with TRBD2. CDR3 length: 16 residues. V was pared by 6 bases and J by 4 bases, with 11 bases of the junction left unmatched. Germline CDR1 reads SGHAT; CDR2 reads FQNNGV. The CDR3, as DNA: TGTGCCAGCAGATCGATTGGGGCGGGGGGATACAATGAGCAGTTCTTC. Protein: CASRSIGAGGYNEQFF.

The chain links TRBV18 to TRBJ1-1, with D tentatively TRBD1 (5 bases). V lost 3 bases, J lost 0 bases, and 8 bases lay in between. Germline CDR1 KGHSH, CDR2 LQKENI. The CDR3 consists of 14 residues. CDR3 coding DNA: TGTGCCAGCTCACCGGGGCGGATGAACACTGAAGCTTTCTTT. Translating gives CASSPGRMNTEAFF.

The table lists this clone with a count of one. The chain is built from TRBV18 and TRBJ1-2, with 11 bases matching TRBD1. The germline V gene has CDR1 KGHSH and CDR2 LQKENI. The length of the CDR3 is 17 residues. V lost 1 base to trimming and J lost 0 bases; unmatched junction nucleotides: 4. Written as DNA, the CDR3 is TGTGCCAGCTCACCACTCGGGACAGGGGGTTCTAACTATGGCTACACCTTC. Amino acid sequence: CASSPLGTGGSNYGYTF.

V is TRBV6-5 and J is TRBJ2-7; a weak D match, TRBD1 (6 bases). The V gene lost 8 bases and the J gene lost 2 bases, with 13 bases spanning the gap. Germline-derived CDR1 and CDR2 are MNHEY and SVGAGI. This CDR3 region has 13 residues. CDR3 in amino acids: CASFRDKPYEQYF. The CDR3 DNA is TGTGCCAGCTTTCGGGACAAGCCCTACGAGCAGTACTTC.

The J gene is TRBJ2-7, the V gene TRBV9, with 9 bases identical to TRBD1. The CDR3 contains 15 residues. Germline V lookup: CDR1 SGDLS, CDR2 YYNGEE. V dropped 4 bases and J dropped 5; count of bases not matched to a gene: 10. This chain's CDR3 is CASSSKGTGLNEQYF. CDR3 nucleotides: TGTGCCAGCAGCTCGAAAGGGACAGGGCTTAACGAGCAGTACTTC. Together with reference TRBV9 and TRBJ2-7, the CDR3 gives the full variable domain: DSGVTQTPKHLITATGQRVTLRCSPRSGDLSVYWYQQSLDQGLQFLIQYYNGEERAKGNILERFSAQQFPDLHSELNLSSLELGDSALYFCASSSKGTGLNEQYFGPGTRLTVT.

The J gene is TRBJ2-1, the V gene TRBV7-9; tentative D call: TRBD2 (7 bases). The CDR3 totals 15 residues. V was clipped by 1 base and J by 4 bases, with 11 bases between them. Per germline, CDR1 SEHNR and CDR2 FQNEAQ (reference sequence). CDR3 in amino acids: CASSLGGGLYNEQFF. The CDR3 DNA is TGTGCCAGCAGCTTAGGGGGGGGCCTTTACAATGAGCAGTTCTTC.

The genes are TRBV7-2 and TRBJ2-5, with D maybe TRBD2 (5 bases). The CDR3 length is 15 residues. The germline CDR1 and CDR2 sequences are SGHTA and FQGNSA. The V and J ends lost 4 bases and 2 bases respectively, with 14 bases between them. CDR3 in amino acids: CASSSTSGKQETQYF. Written as DNA, the CDR3 is TGTGCCAGCAGCTCCACCTCCGGGAAACAAGAGACCCAGTACTTC.

Here the CDR3 reads CASSFKLTDTQYF. For the CDR3, the DNA is TGCGCCAGCAGCTTTAAGCTTACAGATACGCAGTATTTT. The V gene is TRBV5-1, the J gene TRBJ2-3; no reliable D call. Germline lookup yields CDR1 SGHRS and CDR2 YFSETQ. There are 13 residues in the CDR3. The V end was cut by 2 bases, the J end by 3 bases, with 7 bases between.

The chain combines TRBV5-1 with TRBJ2-2; 15 bases are a match to TRBD2. The CDR3 has 16 residues. Looked up from germline, CDR1 is SGHRS and CDR2 is YFSETQ. V lost 8 bases, J lost 4 bases, and 6 bases stayed unmatched. The CDR3 reads CASAGTSGGSTGELFF. In nucleotides, the CDR3 is TGCGCCAGTGCCGGGACTAGCGGGGGGAGCACCGGGGAGCTGTTTTTT.

This chain connects TRBV7-2 to TRBJ1-2; maybe TRBD1 (5 bases). This CDR3 comprises 14 residues. The germline CDR1 and CDR2 sequences are SGHTA and FQGNSA. The ends were cut back, 5 bases at V and 4 bases at J, with 14 bases in the middle. Here the CDR3 DNA reads TGTGCCAGCAGCCTCCCCGGACAAGGCTATGGCTACACCTTC. It is translated as CASSLPGQGYGYTF.

This sequence joins TRBV6-6 and TRBJ1-5; no clear D. CDR3 length: 16 amino acids. Per the germline V gene, CDR1 is MNHNY and CDR2 is SVGAGI (reference sequence). The V end was cut by 7 bases, the J end by 1 base, with 17 bases between. The CDR3 protein is CASILGSPASNQPQHF. The CDR3 region has the DNA TGTGCCAGCATTCTCGGGTCTCCGGCGAGCAATCAGCCCCAGCATTTT.

The chain is built from TRBV9 and TRBJ2-7; D possibly corresponds to TRBD2 (5 bases). CDR3 length equals 14 residues. Germline V lookup: CDR1 SGDLS, CDR2 YYNGEE. The V and J ends lost 0 bases and 7 bases respectively, with 14 bases between them. CDR3 sequence reads: CASSVGGSEREQYF. DNA of the CDR3: TGTGCCAGCAGCGTAGGTGGTAGCGAGCGGGAGCAGTACTTC.

The chain employs TRBV5-1 and TRBJ2-3, with no clear D. Deletions cut 5 bases from V and 2 bases from J, with 12 bases between. CDR1 SGHRS and CDR2 YFSETQ come from the germline V gene. The length of the CDR3 is 14 residues. CDR3 sequence: CASRGSTSTDTQYF. For the CDR3, the DNA is TGCGCCAGCAGGGGCAGTACCTCCACAGATACGCAGTATTTT.

The chain links TRBV7-3 to TRBJ2-1; 13 bases agree with TRBD2. The CDR3 runs 15 residues. The V segment lost 5 bases and the J segment 12 bases; nucleotides outside the gene matches: 10. The germline CDR1 and CDR2 sequences are SGHTA and FQGTGA. DNA of the CDR3: TGTGCCAGCAGCCTAGGACTAGCGGGGGTGGGAGGGCAGTTCTTC. Amino acids: CASSLGLAGVGGQFF.

This chain links TRBV27 with TRBJ2-3; 10 bases are shared with TRBD2. The trim removed 5 bases at V and 6 bases at J, leaving 5 bases unmatched. The CDR3 consists of 14 residues. Germline CDR1 is MNHEY and CDR2 is SMNVEV (reference sequence). The CDR3 reads CASSRGLAMDTQYF. The CDR3 region has the DNA TGTGCCAGCAGTCGGGGACTAGCGATGGATACGCAGTATTTT.

The V and J genes are TRBV19 and TRBJ1-5; unclear D gene. The CDR3 contains 15 residues. The germline gives CDR1 LNHDA, CDR2 SQIVND (reference sequence). Trimming left V 3 bases short and J 0 bases short, with 9 bases between. The CDR3 loop reads CASSISRYSNQPQHF. The CDR3 bases are TGTGCCAGTAGTATTTCGAGATATAGCAATCAGCCCCAGCATTTT.

The chain's CDR3 is CASSLHRGVTYEQYF. The CDR3 DNA sequence: TGTGCCAGCAGCCTTCACAGGGGTGTAACCTACGAGCAGTACTTC. The chain is built from TRBV7-2 and TRBJ2-7, with 7 positions matching TRBD1. The V gene's germline CDR1 is SGHTA and CDR2 FQGNSA. The CDR3 totals 15 residues. Trimming took 5 bases from V and 2 from J; bases not matched to a gene: 9. Looking up the rest from reference TRBV7-2 and TRBJ2-7 gives the full variable domain: GAGVSQSPSNKVTEKGKDVELRCDPISGHTALYWYRQSLGQGLEFLIYFQGNSAPDKSGLPSDRFSAERTGGSVSTLTIQRTQQEDSAVYLCASSLHRGVTYEQYFGPGTRLTVT.